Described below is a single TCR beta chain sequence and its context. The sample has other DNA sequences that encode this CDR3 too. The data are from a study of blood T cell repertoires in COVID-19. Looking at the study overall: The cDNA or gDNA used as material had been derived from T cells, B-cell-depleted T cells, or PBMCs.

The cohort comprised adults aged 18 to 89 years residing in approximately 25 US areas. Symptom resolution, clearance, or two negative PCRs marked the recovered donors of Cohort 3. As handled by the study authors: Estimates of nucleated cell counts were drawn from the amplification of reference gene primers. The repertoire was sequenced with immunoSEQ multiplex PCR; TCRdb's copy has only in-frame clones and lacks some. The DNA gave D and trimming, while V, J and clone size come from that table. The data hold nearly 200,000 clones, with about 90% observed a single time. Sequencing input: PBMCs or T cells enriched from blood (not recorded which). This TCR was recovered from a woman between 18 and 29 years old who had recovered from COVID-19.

The DNA for the CDR3 is TGCAGTGCCAGGGTGAACACTGAAGCTTTCTTT. Its translation: CSARVNTEAFF. The genes are TRBV20-1 and TRBJ1-1; TRBD1 is a possible D gene (5 bases). The CDR3 length is 11 residues. The V end lost 6 bases, the J end lost 0 bases, and 5 bases lay between the germline ends. Germline assignment: CDR1 DFQATT and CDR2 SNEGSKA (reference sequence).